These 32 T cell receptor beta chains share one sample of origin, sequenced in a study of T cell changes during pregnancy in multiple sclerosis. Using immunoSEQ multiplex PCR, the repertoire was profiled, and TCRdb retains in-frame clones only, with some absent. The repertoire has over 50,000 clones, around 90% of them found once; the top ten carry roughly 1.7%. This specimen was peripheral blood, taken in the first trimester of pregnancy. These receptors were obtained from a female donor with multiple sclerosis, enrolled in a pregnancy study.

The CDR3 DNA reads as TGTGCCAGCAGCACACAGGGGGGCGATACTGAAGCTTTCTTT. Residues: CASSTQGGDTEAFF. The chain recombines TRBV7-2 with TRBJ1-1, with TRBD1 identical over 8 bases. This CDR3 has 14 residues. The germline CDR1 and CDR2 sequences are SGHTA and FQGNSA. V lost 5 bases to trimming and J lost 5 bases; unmatched junction nucleotides: 7. Supplemented by reference TRBV7-2 and TRBJ1-1, the full variable domain reads GAGVSQSPSNKVTEKGKDVELRCDPISGHTALYWYRQSLGQGLEFLIYFQGNSAPDKSGLPSDRFSAERTGGSVSTLTIQRTQQEDSAVYLCASSTQGGDTEAFFGQGTRLTVV.

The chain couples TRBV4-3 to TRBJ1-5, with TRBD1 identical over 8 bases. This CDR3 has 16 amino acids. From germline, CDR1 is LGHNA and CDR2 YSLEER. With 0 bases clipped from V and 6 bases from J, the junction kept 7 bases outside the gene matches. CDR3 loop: CASSQDNRGGGQPQHF. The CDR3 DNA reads TGCGCCAGCAGCCAAGATAACAGGGGGGGAGGTCAGCCCCAGCATTTT.

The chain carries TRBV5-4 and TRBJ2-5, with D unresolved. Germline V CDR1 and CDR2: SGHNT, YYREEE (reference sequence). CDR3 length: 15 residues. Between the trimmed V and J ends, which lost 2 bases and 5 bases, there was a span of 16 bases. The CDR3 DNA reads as TGTGCCAGCAGCTTCCGGCTAGTTATCCCCGAGACCCAGTACTTC. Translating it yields CASSFRLVIPETQYF. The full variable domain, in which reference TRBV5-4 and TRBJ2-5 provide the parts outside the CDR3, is ETGVTQSPTHLIKTRGQQVTLRCSSQSGHNTVSWYQQALGQGPQFIFQYYREEENGRGNFPPRFSGLQFPNYSSELNVNALELDDSALYLCASSFRLVIPETQYFGPGTRLLVL.

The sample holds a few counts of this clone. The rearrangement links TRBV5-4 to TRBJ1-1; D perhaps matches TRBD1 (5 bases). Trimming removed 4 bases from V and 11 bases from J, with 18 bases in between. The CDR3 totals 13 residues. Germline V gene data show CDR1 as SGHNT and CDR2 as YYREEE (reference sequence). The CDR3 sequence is CASSEGLTGGAFF. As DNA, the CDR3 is TGTGCCAGCAGCGAGGGGCTAACCGGAGGGGCTTTCTTT.

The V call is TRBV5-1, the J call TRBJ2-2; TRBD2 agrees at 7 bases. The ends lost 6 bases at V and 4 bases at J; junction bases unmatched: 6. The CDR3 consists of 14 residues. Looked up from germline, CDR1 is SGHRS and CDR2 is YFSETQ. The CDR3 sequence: CASMSGRSTGELFF. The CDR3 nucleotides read TGCGCCAGCATGTCCGGGAGGAGCACCGGGGAGCTGTTTTTT.

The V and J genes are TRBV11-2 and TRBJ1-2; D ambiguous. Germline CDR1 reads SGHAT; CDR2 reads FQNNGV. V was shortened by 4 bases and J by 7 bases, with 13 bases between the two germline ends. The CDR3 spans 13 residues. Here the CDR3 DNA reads TGTGCCAGCAGCTCCGACCCGGGAACTGGCTACACCTTC. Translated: CASSSDPGTGYTF. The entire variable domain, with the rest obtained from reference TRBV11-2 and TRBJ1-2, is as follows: EAGVAQSPRYKIIEKRQSVAFWCNPISGHATLYWYQQILGQGPKLLIQFQNNGVVDDSQLPKDRFSAERLKGVDSTLKIQPAKLEDSAVYLCASSSDPGTGYTFGSGTRLTVV.

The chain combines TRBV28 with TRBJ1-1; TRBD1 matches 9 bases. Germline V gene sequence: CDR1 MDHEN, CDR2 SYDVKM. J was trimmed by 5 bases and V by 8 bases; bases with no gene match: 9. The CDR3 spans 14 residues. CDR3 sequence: CASRQGQGRTEAFF. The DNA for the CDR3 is TGTGCCAGCCGTCAAGGACAGGGGAGGACTGAAGCTTTCTTT. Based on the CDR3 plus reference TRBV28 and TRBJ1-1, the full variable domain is DVKVTQSSRYLVKRTGEKVFLECVQDMDHENMFWYRQDPGLGLRLIYFSYDVKMKEKGDIPEGYSVSREKKERFSLILESASTNQTSMYLCASRQGQGRTEAFFGQGTRLTVV.

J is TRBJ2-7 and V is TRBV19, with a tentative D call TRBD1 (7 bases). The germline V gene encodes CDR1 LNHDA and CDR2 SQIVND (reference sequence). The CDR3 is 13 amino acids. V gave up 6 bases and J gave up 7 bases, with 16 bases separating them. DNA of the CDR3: TGTGCCAGTAGGGGACAGTCCGCGGGGGAGCAGTACTTC. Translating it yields CASRGQSAGEQYF.

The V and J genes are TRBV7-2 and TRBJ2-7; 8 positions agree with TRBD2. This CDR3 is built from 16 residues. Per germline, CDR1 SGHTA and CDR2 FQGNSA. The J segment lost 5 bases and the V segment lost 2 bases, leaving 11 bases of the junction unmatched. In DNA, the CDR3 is TGTGCCAGCAGCTTACTCGAGGCAGCGGGAGAGGACGAGCAGTACTTC. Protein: CASSLLEAAGEDEQYF. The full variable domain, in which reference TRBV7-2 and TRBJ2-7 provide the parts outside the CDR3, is GAGVSQSPSNKVTEKGKDVELRCDPISGHTALYWYRQSLGQGLEFLIYFQGNSAPDKSGLPSDRFSAERTGGSVSTLTIQRTQQEDSAVYLCASSLLEAAGEDEQYFGPGTRLTVT.

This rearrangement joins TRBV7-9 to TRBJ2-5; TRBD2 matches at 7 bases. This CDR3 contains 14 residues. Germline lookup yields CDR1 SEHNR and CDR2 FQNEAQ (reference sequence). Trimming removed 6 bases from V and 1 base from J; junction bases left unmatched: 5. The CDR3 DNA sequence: TGTGCCAGCAGAGGACTAGGGCCCCAAGAGACCCAGTACTTC. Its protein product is CASRGLGPQETQYF.

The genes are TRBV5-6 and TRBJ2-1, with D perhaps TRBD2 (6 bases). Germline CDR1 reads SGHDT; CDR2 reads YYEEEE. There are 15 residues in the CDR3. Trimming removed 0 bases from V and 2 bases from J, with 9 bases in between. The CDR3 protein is CASSLAGETYNEQFF. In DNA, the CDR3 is TGTGCCAGCAGCTTGGCGGGGGAAACCTACAATGAGCAGTTCTTC.

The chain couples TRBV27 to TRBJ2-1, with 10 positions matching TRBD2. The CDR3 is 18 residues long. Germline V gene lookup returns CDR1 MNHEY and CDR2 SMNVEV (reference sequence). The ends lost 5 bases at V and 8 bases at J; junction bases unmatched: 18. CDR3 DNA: TGTGCCAGCAGTCCGACGACCATAGCGGGAGGCACGAACTATGAGCAGTTCTTC. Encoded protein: CASSPTTIAGGTNYEQFF.

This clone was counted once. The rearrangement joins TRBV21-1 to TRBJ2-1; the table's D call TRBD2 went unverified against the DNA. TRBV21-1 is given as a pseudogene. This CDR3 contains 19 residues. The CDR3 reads CASSLKGSSGSGYLREQFF. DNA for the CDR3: TGTGCCAGCAGTCTTAAAGGATCTAGCGGGAGCGGATACCTGCGTGAGCAGTTCTTC.

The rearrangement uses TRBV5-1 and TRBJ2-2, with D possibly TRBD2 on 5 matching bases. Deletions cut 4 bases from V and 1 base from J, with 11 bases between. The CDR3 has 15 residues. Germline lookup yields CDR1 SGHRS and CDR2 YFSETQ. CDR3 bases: TGCGCCAGCAGCGTGGGAGACTTGAACACCGGGGAGCTGTTTTTT. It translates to CASSVGDLNTGELFF.

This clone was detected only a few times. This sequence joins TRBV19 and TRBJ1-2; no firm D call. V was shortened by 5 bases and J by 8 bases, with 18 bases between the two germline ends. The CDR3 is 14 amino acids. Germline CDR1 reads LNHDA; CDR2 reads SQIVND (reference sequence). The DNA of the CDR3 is TGTGCCAGTAGTCCCCTCGGCAGGCTTGAAGGCTACACCTTC. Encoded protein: CASSPLGRLEGYTF.

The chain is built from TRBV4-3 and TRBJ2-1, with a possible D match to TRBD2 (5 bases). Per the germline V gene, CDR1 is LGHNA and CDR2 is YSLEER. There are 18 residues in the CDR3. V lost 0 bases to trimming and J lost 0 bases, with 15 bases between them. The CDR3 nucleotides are TGCGCCAGCAGCCAAGATTTTGGACTCTCGAGCTCCTACAATGAGCAGTTCTTC. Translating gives CASSQDFGLSSSYNEQFF.

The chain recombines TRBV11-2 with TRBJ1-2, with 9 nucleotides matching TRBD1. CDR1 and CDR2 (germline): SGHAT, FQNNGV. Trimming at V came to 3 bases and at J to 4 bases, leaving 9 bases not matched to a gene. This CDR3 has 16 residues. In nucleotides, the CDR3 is TGTGCCAGCAGCTTGGAGGAACAGGGGGCGATCTATGGCTACACCTTC. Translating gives CASSLEEQGAIYGYTF.

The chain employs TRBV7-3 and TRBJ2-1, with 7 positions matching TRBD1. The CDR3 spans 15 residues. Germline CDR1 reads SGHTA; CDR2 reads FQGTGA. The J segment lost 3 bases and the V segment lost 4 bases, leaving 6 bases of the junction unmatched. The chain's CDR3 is CASSSDRVFYNEQFF. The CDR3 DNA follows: TGTGCCAGCAGCTCAGACAGGGTATTCTACAATGAGCAGTTCTTC.

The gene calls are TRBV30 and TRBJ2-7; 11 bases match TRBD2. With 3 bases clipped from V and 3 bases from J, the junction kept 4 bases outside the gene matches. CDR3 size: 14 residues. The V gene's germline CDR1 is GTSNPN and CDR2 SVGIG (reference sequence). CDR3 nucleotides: TGTGCCTGGAGACTCGGGACTAGCGGCTACGAGCAGTACTTC. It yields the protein CAWRLGTSGYEQYF.

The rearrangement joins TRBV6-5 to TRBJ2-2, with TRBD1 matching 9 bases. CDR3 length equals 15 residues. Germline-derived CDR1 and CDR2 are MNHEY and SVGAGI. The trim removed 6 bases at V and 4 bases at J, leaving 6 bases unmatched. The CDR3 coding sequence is TGTGCCAGCAGCCCCGGGACAGGGCGCACCGGGGAGCTGTTTTTT. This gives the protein CASSPGTGRTGELFF.

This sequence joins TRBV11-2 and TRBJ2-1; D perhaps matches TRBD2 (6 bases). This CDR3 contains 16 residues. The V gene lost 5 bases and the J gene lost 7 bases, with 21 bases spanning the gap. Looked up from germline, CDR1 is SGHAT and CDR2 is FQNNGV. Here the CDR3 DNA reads TGTGCCAGCAGCCTGATCGGGGGACCTGAAGGGAATGAGCAGTTCTTC. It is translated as CASSLIGGPEGNEQFF.

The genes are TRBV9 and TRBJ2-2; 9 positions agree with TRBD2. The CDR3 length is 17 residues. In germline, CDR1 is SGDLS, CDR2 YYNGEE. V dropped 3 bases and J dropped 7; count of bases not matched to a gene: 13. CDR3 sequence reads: CASSASSGMSFGGELFF. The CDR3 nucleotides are TGTGCCAGCAGCGCCTCTAGCGGGATGTCATTTGGCGGGGAGCTGTTTTTT.

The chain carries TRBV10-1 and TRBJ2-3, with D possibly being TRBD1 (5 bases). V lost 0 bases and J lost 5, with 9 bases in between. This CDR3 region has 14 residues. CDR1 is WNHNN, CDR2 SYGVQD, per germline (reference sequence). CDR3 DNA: TGCGCCAGCAGTGAGTCTCCAGGGCTAGATACGCAGTATTTT. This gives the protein CASSESPGLDTQYF.

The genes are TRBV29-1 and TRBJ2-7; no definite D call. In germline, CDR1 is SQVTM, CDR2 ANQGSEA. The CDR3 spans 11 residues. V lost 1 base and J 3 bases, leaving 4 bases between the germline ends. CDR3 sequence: CSVEANYEQYF. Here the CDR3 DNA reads TGCAGCGTTGAAGCAAACTACGAGCAGTACTTC.

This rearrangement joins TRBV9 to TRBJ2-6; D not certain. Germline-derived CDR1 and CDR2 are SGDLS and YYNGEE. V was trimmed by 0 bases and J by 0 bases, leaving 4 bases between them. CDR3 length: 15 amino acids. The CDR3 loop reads CASSVGGSGANVLTF. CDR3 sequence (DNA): TGTGCCAGCAGCGTAGGCGGCTCTGGGGCCAACGTCCTGACTTTC. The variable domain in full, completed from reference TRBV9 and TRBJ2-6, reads DSGVTQTPKHLITATGQRVTLRCSPRSGDLSVYWYQQSLDQGLQFLIQYYNGEERAKGNILERFSAQQFPDLHSELNLSSLELGDSALYFCASSVGGSGANVLTFGAGSRLTVL.

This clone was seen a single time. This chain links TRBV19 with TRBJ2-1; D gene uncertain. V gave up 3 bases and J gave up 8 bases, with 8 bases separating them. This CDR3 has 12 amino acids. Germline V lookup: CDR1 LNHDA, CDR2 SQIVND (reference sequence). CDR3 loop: CASSISGYEQFF. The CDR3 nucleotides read TGTGCCAGTAGTATTTCGGGTTATGAGCAGTTCTTC. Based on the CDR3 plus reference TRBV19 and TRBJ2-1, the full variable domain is DGGITQSPKYLFRKEGQNVTLSCEQNLNHDAMYWYRQDPGQGLRLIYYSQIVNDFQKGDIAEGYSVSREKKESFPLTVTSAQKNPTAFYLCASSISGYEQFFGPGTRLTVL.

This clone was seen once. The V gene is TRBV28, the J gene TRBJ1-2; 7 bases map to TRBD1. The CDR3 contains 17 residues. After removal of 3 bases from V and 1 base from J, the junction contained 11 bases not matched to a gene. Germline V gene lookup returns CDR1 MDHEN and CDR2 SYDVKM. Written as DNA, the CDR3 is TGTGCCAGCAGTTTTCCGGGGGGGACAGATTTTAACTATGGCTACACCTTC. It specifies CASSFPGGTDFNYGYTF.

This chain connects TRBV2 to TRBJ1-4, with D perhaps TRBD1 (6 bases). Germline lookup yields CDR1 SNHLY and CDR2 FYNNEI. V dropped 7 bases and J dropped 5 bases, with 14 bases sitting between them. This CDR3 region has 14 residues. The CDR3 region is CASTQGSGNEKLFF. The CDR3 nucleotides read TGTGCCAGCACTCAGGGGAGTGGGAATGAAAAACTGTTTTTT. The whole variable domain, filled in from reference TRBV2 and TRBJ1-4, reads EPEVTQTPSHQVTQMGQEVILRCVPISNHLYFYWYRQILGQKVEFLVSFYNNEISEKSEIFDDQFSVERPDGSNFTLKIRSTKLEDSAMYFCASTQGSGNEKLFFGSGTQLSVL.

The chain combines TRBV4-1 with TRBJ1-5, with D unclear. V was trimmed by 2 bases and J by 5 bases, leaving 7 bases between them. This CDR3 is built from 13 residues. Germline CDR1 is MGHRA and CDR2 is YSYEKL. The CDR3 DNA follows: TGCGCCAGCAGCCAACAGTCCGATCAGCCCCAGCATTTT. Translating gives CASSQQSDQPQHF.

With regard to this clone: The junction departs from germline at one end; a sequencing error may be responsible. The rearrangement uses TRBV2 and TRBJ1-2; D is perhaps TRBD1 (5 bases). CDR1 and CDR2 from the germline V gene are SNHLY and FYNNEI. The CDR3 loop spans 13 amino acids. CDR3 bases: TGTGCCAGCAGCGAAGACAGAAACTATGGCTACACCTTC. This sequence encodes CASSEDRNYGYTF.

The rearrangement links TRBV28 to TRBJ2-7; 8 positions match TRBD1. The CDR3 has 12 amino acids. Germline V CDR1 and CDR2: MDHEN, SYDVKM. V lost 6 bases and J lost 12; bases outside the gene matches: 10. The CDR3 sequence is CASSPFEDRVYF. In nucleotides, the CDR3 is TGTGCCAGCAGCCCTTTTGAGGACAGGGTGTACTTC.

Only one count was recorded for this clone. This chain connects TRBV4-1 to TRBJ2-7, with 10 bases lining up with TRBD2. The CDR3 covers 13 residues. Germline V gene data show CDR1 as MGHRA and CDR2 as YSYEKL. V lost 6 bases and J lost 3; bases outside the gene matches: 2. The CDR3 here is CASRASGGYEQYF. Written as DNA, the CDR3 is TGCGCCAGCAGGGCTAGCGGGGGCTACGAGCAGTACTTC.